The rows below give T cell receptor beta chains drawn from one sample of a study of Ad26.COV2.S vaccination and SARS-CoV-2 variants. Generated by immunoSEQ multiplex PCR, the TCRdb table keeps only in-frame clones and is missing some. The repertoire holds more than 300,000 clones, 85% to 90% seen once, with approximately 2% in the top ten. Sequenced here: peripheral blood, sampled in a trial of Ad26.COV2.S vaccine versus placebo. Receptor source: a person aged 18 to 59 who received the Ad26.COV2.S COVID-19 vaccine or a placebo. The CDR3 runs from the conserved cysteine through the conserved F or W. The D gene is left open where the match is weak. The size entry is marked missing in some rows and otherwise reads once, few, many or a size class.

j_gene,abundance,v_gene,d_gene,CDR3aa,CDR3nt
TRBJ2-1,NA,TRBV5-5,NA,CASSLEAGSYNEQFF,TGTGCCAGCAGCTTGGAGGCAGGGTCCTACAATGAGCAGTTCTTC
TRBJ2-2,few,TRBV6-5,NA,CASIQRGHTGELFF,TGTGCCAGCATCCAGAGGGGTCACACCGGGGAGCTGTTTTTT
TRBJ1-3,NA,TRBV4-3,TRBD1,CASSPGGTVSGNTIYF,TGCGCCAGCAGCCCTGGTGGGACAGTCTCTGGAAACACCATATATTTT
TRBJ2-3,NA,TRBV12-3/TRBV12-4,NA,CASMNGTDTQYF,TGTGCCAGCATGAACGGTACAGATACGCAGTATTTT
TRBJ1-6,NA,TRBV10-3,TRBD1,CASNRQGGYNSPLHF,TGTGCCAGTAATCGACAGGGAGGCTATAATTCACCCCTCCACTTT
TRBJ2-1,NA,TRBV19,NA,CASSIDLSWQDNEQFF,TGTGCCAGTAGTATAGATCTATCGTGGCAGGACAATGAGCAGTTCTTC
TRBJ2-2,NA,TRBV7-2,NA,CASSRDRTNTGELFF,TGTGCCAGCAGCCGCGACAGAACGAACACCGGGGAGCTGTTTTTT
TRBJ2-5,once,TRBV30,NA,CAWGRETSKGTQYF,TGTGCCTGGGGCCGGGAGACTTCCAAGGGGACCCAGTACTTC
TRBJ2-2,once,TRBV2,NA,CASSRSQRDGELFF,TGTGCCAGCAGCCGGTCGCAGAGGGACGGGGAGCTGTTTTTT
TRBJ2-7,NA,TRBV15,NA,CATSRNNAYEQYF,TGTGCCACCAGCAGAAACAACGCCTACGAGCAGTACTTC
TRBJ2-7,NA,TRBV9,TRBD2,CASSTGTSGGYLYEQYF,TGTGCCAGCAGCACCGGGACTAGCGGGGGGTACCTCTACGAGCAGTACTTC
TRBJ2-1,NA,TRBV14,NA,CASSHGGPPYNEQFF,TGTGCCAGCAGCCATGGAGGGCCTCCCTACAATGAGCAGTTCTTC
TRBJ2-2,few,TRBV27,TRBD2,CASRRGGGTTGELFF,TGTGCCAGCCGACGGGGGGGTGGTACCACCGGGGAGCTGTTTTTT
TRBJ2-1,NA,TRBV5-4,TRBD2,CASSRPLAGGVNEQFF,TGTGCCAGCAGCCGGCCACTAGCGGGGGGCGTCAATGAGCAGTTCTTC
TRBJ2-4,NA,TRBV5-4,TRBD1,CASSSITGTGGEYF,TGTGCCAGCAGCTCCATAACCGGGACAGGAGGCGAGTACTTC
TRBJ1-2,NA,TRBV6-5,TRBD1,CASSYGGTGWGYTF,TGTGCCAGCAGTTACGGGGGGACAGGGTGGGGCTACACCTTC
TRBJ1-5,NA,TRBV6-6,NA,CASSYLSGGNQPQHF,TGTGCCAGCAGTTACCTCTCAGGGGGCAATCAGCCCCAGCATTTT
TRBJ1-2,NA,TRBV12-3/TRBV12-4,NA,CASSLVGRQGYTF,TGTGCCAGCAGTTTGGTCGGGCGTCAAGGCTACACCTTC
TRBJ2-2,NA,TRBV7-9,TRBD2,CASSRLGLSNTGELFF,TGTGCCAGCAGCCGCCTGGGACTATCGAACACCGGGGAGCTGTTTTTT
TRBJ1-6,few,TRBV6-2/TRBV6-3,NA,CASSYSFGNSPLHF,TGTGCCAGCAGTTACTCGTTTGGTAATTCACCCCTCCACTTT
TRBJ1-2,once,TRBV27,NA,CASSPDGDPLWSYTF,TGTGCCAGCAGTCCCGACGGCGACCCCTTATGGAGCTACACCTTC
TRBJ1-5,NA,TRBV25-1,NA,CASSGSTGPDQPQHF,TGTGCCAGCAGTGGCTCCACAGGACCCGATCAGCCCCAGCATTTT
TRBJ2-7,NA,TRBV2,TRBD2,CASRPNPGLAGSEQYF,TGTGCCAGCAGGCCGAATCCGGGACTAGCGGGGAGCGAGCAGTACTTC
TRBJ1-6,NA,TRBV5-1,NA,CASSSYNSPLHF,TGCGCCAGCAGTTCCTATAATTCACCCCTCCACTTT
TRBJ2-3,NA,TRBV9,TRBD2,CASSSGLVASDTQYF,TGTGCCAGCAGCTCGGGACTAGTGGCGTCCGATACGCAGTATTTT
TRBJ1-5,NA,TRBV6-5,NA,CASSSSGLGNQPQHF,TGTGCCAGCAGTTCATCGGGACTGGGGAATCAGCCCCAGCATTTT
TRBJ2-3,NA,TRBV7-8,TRBD2,CASSPRLAGERQDTQYF,TGTGCCAGCAGTCCCAGACTAGCGGGGGAGAGGCAAGATACGCAGTATTTT
TRBJ2-5,NA,TRBV30,TRBD1,CAWSKNRGHETQYF,TGTGCCTGGAGTAAAAACAGGGGGCACGAGACCCAGTACTTC
TRBJ1-5,NA,TRBV5-6,TRBD1,CASSMTGGANQPQHF,TGTGCCAGCAGCATGACAGGGGGTGCAAATCAGCCCCAGCATTTT
TRBJ2-7,NA,TRBV4-1,NA,CASSQIPGTPIYEQYF,TGCGCCAGCAGCCAGATCCCCGGCACTCCTATCTACGAGCAGTACTTC
TRBJ2-7,NA,TRBV4-1,TRBD2,CASGRLAGAYEQYF,TGCGCCAGCGGAAGACTAGCGGGGGCCTACGAGCAGTACTTC
TRBJ1-6,NA,TRBV7-8,TRBD1,CASSLGDRGPPLHF,TGTGCCAGCAGCTTAGGGGACAGGGGTCCACCCCTCCACTTT
TRBJ2-3,few,TRBV7-2,TRBD2,CASSLRTSGDTDTQYF,TGTGCCAGCAGCCTCCGGACTAGCGGTGACACAGATACGCAGTATTTT
TRBJ1-1,NA,TRBV3-1/TRBV3-2,NA,CASSPPASQNTEAFF,TGTGCCAGCAGCCCCCCGGCTTCCCAGAACACTGAAGCTTTCTTT
TRBJ1-6,NA,TRBV7-2,NA,CASSPASRGDSPLHF,TGTGCCAGCAGCCCGGCGTCCCGGGGGGATTCACCCCTCCACTTT
TRBJ2-2,NA,TRBV4-3,NA,CASSQVLAGELFF,TGCGCCAGCAGCCAAGTTCTGGCCGGGGAGCTGTTTTTT
TRBJ2-2,NA,TRBV6-5,NA,CASSYNSANTGELFF,TGTGCCAGCAGTTATAACAGCGCGAACACCGGGGAGCTGTTTTTT
TRBJ1-1,few,TRBV7-3,NA,CASSLSKDTEAFF,TGTGCCAGCAGCTTAAGCAAGGACACTGAAGCTTTCTTT
TRBJ2-3,NA,TRBV9,TRBD2,CASSGTSGGSDTQYF,TGTGCCAGCAGTGGGACTAGCGGGGGCTCAGATACGCAGTATTTT
TRBJ2-2,NA,TRBV11-2,NA,CASSLIRGTGELFF,TGTGCCAGCAGCTTAATTAGGGGGACCGGGGAGCTGTTTTTT
TRBJ2-2,NA,TRBV10-3,TRBD1,CAISDSRDRGTGELFF,TGTGCCATCAGTGATTCACGGGACAGGGGGACCGGGGAGCTGTTTTTT
TRBJ2-1,once,TRBV20-1,NA,CSARTLNEQFF,TGCAGTGCTCGGACCCTCAATGAGCAGTTCTTC
TRBJ1-1,NA,TRBV6-2/TRBV6-3,NA,CASSYSSPGMNTEAFF,TGTGCCAGCAGTTACTCGTCCCCCGGAATGAACACTGAAGCTTTCTTT
TRBJ1-4,NA,TRBV19,NA,CASSIGTVTNEKLFF,TGTGCCAGTAGTATAGGTACAGTAACTAATGAAAAACTGTTTTTT
TRBJ1-3,NA,TRBV9,TRBD1,CASSATGDSSGNTIYF,TGTGCCAGCAGCGCGACAGGGGACAGCTCTGGAAACACCATATATTTT
TRBJ2-2,NA,TRBV23-1,TRBD1,CASSHNRGIDTGELFF,TGCGCCAGCAGTCATAACAGGGGGATAGACACCGGGGAGCTGTTTTTT
TRBJ1-1,NA,TRBV7-2,TRBD1,CASSPQGALRGTEAFF,TGTGCCAGCAGCCCACAGGGGGCGCTGAGAGGGACTGAAGCTTTCTTT
TRBJ1-2,NA,TRBV7-8,NA,CASSLAGWLNYGYTF,TGTGCCAGCAGCTTAGCCGGCTGGTTAAACTATGGCTACACCTTC
TRBJ2-5,once,TRBV7-6,TRBD1,CASSLNRDRSQETQYF,TGTGCCAGCAGCTTGAACCGGGACAGGAGCCAAGAGACCCAGTACTTC
TRBJ2-5,NA,TRBV2,TRBD2,CAADPGTSNRPQYF,TGTGCCGCGGACCCGGGGACTAGCAATAGGCCCCAGTACTTC